Below, 32 T cell receptor beta chains from the same sample are listed, as sequenced in a study of beta chain features in type 1 diabetes. General study points: All four CD4+ subsets of Type 1 diabetes patients contained TCRB CDR3s that were moderately but significantly shorter.

These receptors are not linked to any known antigen. Every isolated RNA sample was fully reverse transcribed, so sequencing captured expressed TCRB transcripts. Assay used: immunoSEQ multiplex PCR; TCRdb lists only in-frame clones, some missing. The repertoire includes about 700,000 clones, around 15% of them detected once, and approximately 0.02% sits in the top ten. The sequencing input was naive CD4+ T cells from blood. These receptors all stem from a man aged 18 to 35 with type 1 diabetes.

V is TRBV9 and J is TRBJ1-6, with a possible D match to TRBD1 (5 bases). V gave up 3 bases and J gave up 2 bases, with 12 bases separating them. The CDR3 is 16 amino acids. The germline gives CDR1 SGDLS, CDR2 YYNGEE. Here the CDR3 DNA reads TGTGCCAGCAGCGCGTACCAGGGAACCTATAATTCACCCCTCCACTTT. The encoded protein is CASSAYQGTYNSPLHF.

This clone has more than one count but fewer than ten. This sequence joins TRBV5-4 and TRBJ1-2; D possibly corresponds to TRBD1 (6 bases). Germline values: CDR1 SGHNT, CDR2 YYREEE (reference sequence). CDR3 length: 13 amino acids. V was clipped by 2 bases and J by 3 bases, with 8 bases between them. As DNA, the CDR3 is TGTGCCAGCAGCTTCTCAGGGGACTATGGCTACACCTTC. Protein: CASSFSGDYGYTF.

The count of this clone is one. The genes are TRBV29-1 and TRBJ2-2; 10 nucleotides match TRBD1. The V segment lost 5 bases and the J segment 6 bases; nucleotides outside the gene matches: 6. Per germline, CDR1 SQVTM and CDR2 ANQGSEA. There are 14 residues in the CDR3. The CDR3 is CSVKRDRGAGELFF. The CDR3 coding sequence is TGCAGCGTTAAGCGGGACAGGGGCGCCGGGGAGCTGTTTTTT.

The rearrangement joins TRBV19 to TRBJ1-4; possible D gene TRBD1, 5 bases. Trimming left V 3 bases short and J 0 bases short, with 14 bases between. Per germline, CDR1 LNHDA and CDR2 SQIVND (reference sequence). The CDR3 loop spans 17 amino acids. The CDR3 sequence: CASSMTRQSATNEKLFF. CDR3 bases: TGTGCCAGTAGTATGACCCGACAGTCAGCAACTAATGAAAAACTGTTTTTT.

This clone was counted a few times. The genes are TRBV4-1 and TRBJ2-1, with TRBD2 identical over 7 bases. The V segment lost 0 bases and the J segment 4 bases; nucleotides outside the gene matches: 3. Per germline, CDR1 MGHRA and CDR2 YSYEKL. This CDR3 is built from 15 residues. The CDR3 DNA sequence: TGCGCCAGCAGCCAAGATCCGGGAGGATACAATGAGCAGTTCTTC. Amino acid sequence: CASSQDPGGYNEQFF.

This clone was observed a few times. The chain carries TRBV6-5 and TRBJ1-5, with D possibly TRBD1 on 5 matching bases. Germline lookup yields CDR1 MNHEY and CDR2 SVGAGI. This CDR3 contains 13 residues. Between the trimmed V and J ends, which lost 6 bases and 5 bases, there was a span of 11 bases. The CDR3 DNA sequence: TGTGCCAGCAGACCCGACAGTTATCAGCCCCAGCATTTT. Amino acid sequence: CASRPDSYQPQHF.

This clone was counted between two and nine times. The CDR3 nucleotides are TGCGCCAGCAGGCCCCGGGAGGGGGACGATAGCAATCAGCCCCAGCATTTT. Translating gives CASRPREGDDSNQPQHF. V usage is TRBV23-1 and J usage is TRBJ1-5; D may be TRBD1 (6 bases). TRBV23-1 is flagged as an ORF with uncertain function. V gave up 6 bases and J gave up 0 bases, with 18 bases separating them. The CDR3 extends over 17 amino acids.

The chain links TRBV6-6 to TRBJ2-7; 8 bases map to TRBD1. The CDR3 contains 11 residues. The V gene end was trimmed by 10 bases and the J gene end by 4 bases; junction bases not matched to a gene: 3. Germline CDR1 MNHNY, CDR2 SVGAGI (reference sequence). The CDR3: CATRDRYEQYF. DNA of the CDR3: TGTGCCACCCGGGACAGGTACGAGCAGTACTTC.

The chain uses TRBV7-9 and TRBJ2-1; D not resolved. Trimming shortened V by 2 bases and J by 10 bases, and 3 bases separated the two germline ends. Germline V gene sequence: CDR1 SEHNR, CDR2 FQNEAQ (reference sequence). This CDR3 has 10 residues. This CDR3 reads CASSLTEQFF. CDR3 nucleotide sequence: TGTGCCAGCAGCTTAACGGAGCAGTTCTTC.

The chain carries TRBV6-5 and TRBJ2-7; D ambiguous. V shed 5 bases and J shed 5 bases, with 7 bases lying between them. This CDR3 has 11 residues. Germline V gene lookup returns CDR1 MNHEY and CDR2 SVGAGI. This CDR3 is CASSNSDEQYF. The CDR3 DNA reads as TGTGCCAGCAGTAACAGCGACGAGCAGTACTTC.

The V call is TRBV7-6, the J call TRBJ1-5; D is uncertain. The CDR3 extends over 13 amino acids. Germline CDR1 SGHVS, CDR2 FNYEAQ. Trimming removed 5 bases from V and 5 bases from J, with 10 bases in between. The CDR3 reads CASSPLGYQPQHF. The CDR3 DNA reads TGTGCCAGCAGCCCTCTAGGCTATCAGCCCCAGCATTTT.

This clone was detected only a few times. The rearrangement joins TRBV18 to TRBJ1-4; 11 positions match TRBD1. Germline trimming cut 1 base from V and 5 bases from J; bases unmatched to any gene: 0. Germline loops: CDR1 KGHSH, CDR2 LQKENI. This CDR3 has 15 residues. CDR3 nucleotides: TGTGCCAGCTCACCACGGGACAGGGGGAATGAAAAACTGTTTTTT. It yields the protein CASSPRDRGNEKLFF.

This chain joins TRBV2 and TRBJ1-2; D is perhaps TRBD1 (5 bases). Trimming removed 9 bases from V and 6 bases from J, with 17 bases in between. The CDR3 totals 13 residues. CDR1 is SNHLY, CDR2 FYNNEI, per germline. The DNA for the CDR3 is TGTGCCAGTCGTAAAGGGGAGCTCCATGGCTACACCTTC. It encodes CASRKGELHGYTF.

This clone appeared a few times. This sequence joins TRBV10-3 and TRBJ2-6; 9 nucleotides match TRBD1. The germline gives CDR1 ENHRY, CDR2 SYGVKD. The CDR3 length is 18 residues. V was pared by 4 bases and J by 1 base, with 8 bases of the junction left unmatched. CDR3 amino acids: CAISGPGQGRSGANVLTF. The CDR3 DNA reads as TGTGCCATCAGTGGTCCGGGACAGGGAAGATCTGGGGCCAACGTCCTGACTTTC.

This clone showed up just a few times. V usage is TRBV10-3 and J usage is TRBJ2-5; TRBD2 aligns across 10 bases. Germline V gene sequence: CDR1 ENHRY, CDR2 SYGVKD. This CDR3 spans 16 amino acids. V shed 9 bases, J shed 2 bases, and the junction held 12 bases outside the gene matches. Here the CDR3 reads CAIASSGGPPQETQYF. In nucleotides, the CDR3 is TGTGCCATTGCGAGTAGCGGGGGGCCTCCACAAGAGACCCAGTACTTC.

This clone showed up just a few times. CDR3 sequence reads: CAISDLVQGDDNEQFF. The DNA of the CDR3 is TGTGCCATCAGTGATCTTGTACAGGGGGACGACAATGAGCAGTTCTTC. V and J are TRBV10-3 and TRBJ2-1, with TRBD1 matching over 8 bases. The CDR3 totals 16 residues. CDR1 ENHRY and CDR2 SYGVKD come from the germline V gene. V was pared by 3 bases and J by 5 bases, with 9 bases of the junction left unmatched.

This rearrangement joins TRBV20-1 to TRBJ2-5; no definite D call. V was pared by 5 bases and J by 2 bases, with 6 bases between. This CDR3 has 11 residues. Germline CDR1 and CDR2: DFQATT and SNEGSKA (reference sequence). Here the CDR3 DNA reads TGCAGTGCTGTACTACAAGAGACCCAGTACTTC. It yields the protein CSAVLQETQYF.

In this sample, this clone turned up a few times. The V call is TRBV9, the J call TRBJ1-2, with D possibly matching TRBD1 (6 bases). The CDR3 has 13 residues. The germline CDR1 and CDR2 sequences are SGDLS and YYNGEE. The germline V and J ends were trimmed by 4 bases and 2 bases, with 9 bases remaining between them. The CDR3 reads CASSRTDNYGYTF. CDR3 sequence (DNA): TGTGCCAGCAGCCGGACAGACAACTATGGCTACACCTTC.

The chain is built from TRBV9 and TRBJ1-2; D not resolved. V lost 0 bases, J lost 8 bases, and 11 bases lay in between. The CDR3 extends over 13 amino acids. Germline assignment: CDR1 SGDLS and CDR2 YYNGEE. CDR3 DNA: TGTGCCAGCAGCGTAGATGAAGGAGACGGCTACACCTTC. This encodes CASSVDEGDGYTF.

J is TRBJ2-6 and V is TRBV2; no firm D call. V was trimmed by 7 bases and J by 0 bases, leaving 10 bases between them. Germline V gives CDR1 SNHLY, CDR2 FYNNEI. The CDR3 runs 15 residues. The CDR3 DNA reads TGTGCCAGCATGACGGCTTTCTCTGGGGCCAACGTCCTGACTTTC. Encoded protein: CASMTAFSGANVLTF.

The rearrangement uses TRBV6-5 and TRBJ2-7; the D gene is possibly TRBD1 (6 bases). The CDR3 contains 14 residues. V shed 4 bases and J shed 3 bases, with 13 bases lying between them. Germline V CDR1 and CDR2: MNHEY, SVGAGI. The CDR3 loop reads CASSLQGPNYEQYF. The DNA for the CDR3 is TGTGCCAGCAGTTTACAGGGCCCGAACTACGAGCAGTACTTC.

The chain links TRBV2 to TRBJ1-1, with D unresolved. Germline V CDR1 and CDR2: SNHLY, FYNNEI. The CDR3 has 13 amino acids. The V and J ends lost 8 bases and 5 bases respectively, with 15 bases between them. Written as DNA, the CDR3 is TGTGCCAGCCTCGAGGCCGAAGAAACTGAAGCTTTCTTT. Its translation is CASLEAEETEAFF.

This clone was counted only a few times. The V and J genes are TRBV29-1 and TRBJ1-2; D gene uncertain. This CDR3 is built from 13 residues. Germline loops: CDR1 SQVTM, CDR2 ANQGSEA. The V end was cut by 5 bases, the J end by 8 bases, with 18 bases between. In nucleotides, the CDR3 is TGCAGCGTTCGTTGGGTAGGGTTCGGAGGCTACACCTTC. Translated, it gives CSVRWVGFGGYTF.

This clone was observed a few times. The sample contains more than one DNA sequence encoding this CDR3. This rearrangement joins TRBV19 to TRBJ2-3; D is unresolved. V lost 5 bases, J lost 1 base, and 4 bases lay in between. Germline CDR1 is LNHDA and CDR2 is SQIVND (reference sequence). CDR3 length: 12 amino acids. This CDR3 is CASSPGTDTQYF. CDR3 bases: TGTGCCAGTAGTCCCGGCACAGATACGCAGTATTTT.

The chain combines TRBV5-1 with TRBJ2-7; possibly TRBD1 for D (6 bases). Trimming removed 1 base at V and 4 bases at J, with 15 bases between. The CDR3 length is 15 residues. Germline-derived CDR1 and CDR2 are SGHRS and YFSETQ. The CDR3 loop reads CASSLLGGQIYEQYF. The CDR3, as DNA: TGCGCCAGCAGCTTGCTCGGCGGACAGATTTACGAGCAGTACTTC. The full variable domain, completed using reference TRBV5-1 and TRBJ2-7, is KAGVTQTPRYLIKTRGQQVTLSCSPISGHRSVSWYQQTPGQGLQFLFEYFSETQRNKGNFPGRFSGRQFSNSRSEMNVSTLELGDSALYLCASSLLGGQIYEQYFGPGTRLTVT.

This clone was counted a few times. J is TRBJ2-1 and V is TRBV2; TRBD2 matches 8 bases. The CDR3 spans 14 residues. Germline CDR1 is SNHLY and CDR2 is FYNNEI. J gave up 5 bases and V 6 bases, and 6 bases lay outside the gene matches. As DNA, the CDR3 is TGTGCCAGCAGAGTTGGACTAGCTGACAATGAGCAGTTCTTC. Translation gives CASRVGLADNEQFF.

As concerns this clone: In the same sample, other DNA sequences code for this CDR3. This sequence joins TRBV25-1 and TRBJ1-1, with 8 bases fitting TRBD1. V shed 2 bases and J 4 bases; nucleotides not matched to a gene: 3. This CDR3 has 14 residues. The germline V gene encodes CDR1 MGHDK and CDR2 SYGVNS. CDR3 in amino acids: CASSEDRGGTEAFF. For the CDR3, the DNA is TGTGCCAGCAGTGAAGACAGGGGTGGCACTGAAGCTTTCTTT.

The chain carries TRBV2 and TRBJ2-7, with D perhaps matching TRBD1 (6 bases). V shed 4 bases and J shed 2 bases, with 9 bases lying between them. This CDR3 is 13 amino acids long. CDR1 is SNHLY and CDR2 is FYNNEI in the germline V gene. For the CDR3, the DNA is TGTGCCAGCAGTGGGACAGTCCCCTACGAGCAGTACTTC. Translated: CASSGTVPYEQYF.

This clone has only a few counts. The sample holds other DNA sequences that translate to the same CDR3. This chain joins TRBV28 and TRBJ1-2; no firm D call. Trimming removed 5 bases from V and 4 bases from J, with 8 bases in between. Per the germline V gene, CDR1 is MDHEN and CDR2 is SYDVKM. The CDR3 has 12 residues. The CDR3 loop is CASSRGGYGYTF. As DNA, the CDR3 is TGTGCCAGCAGTCGGGGAGGCTATGGCTACACCTTC.

There are a few counts of this clone. This rearrangement joins TRBV28 to TRBJ2-5, with a tentative D call TRBD1 (5 bases). The CDR3 totals 13 residues. V shed 3 bases and J shed 4 bases, with 9 bases lying between them. Looked up from germline, CDR1 is MDHEN and CDR2 is SYDVKM. The CDR3 DNA reads TGTGCCAGCAGTTTGGTACAGGTAGAGACCCAGTACTTC. It encodes CASSLVQVETQYF. Filled out from reference TRBV28 and TRBJ2-5, the complete variable domain reads DVKVTQSSRYLVKRTGEKVFLECVQDMDHENMFWYRQDPGLGLRLIYFSYDVKMKEKGDIPEGYSVSREKKERFSLILESASTNQTSMYLCASSLVQVETQYFGPGTRLLVL.

This clone was seen a few times. V gene TRBV28 combines with J gene TRBJ1-2; 10 positions agree with TRBD1. Germline assignment: CDR1 MDHEN and CDR2 SYDVKM. Trimming cost V 3 bases and J 5 bases; bases outside gene matches: 6. The CDR3 runs 15 residues. CDR3 coding DNA: TGTGCCAGCAGTTTGGACAGGGGGGTAGTATATGGCTACACCTTC. This encodes CASSLDRGVVYGYTF.

This sequence joins TRBV5-1 and TRBJ1-5; D remains unclear. The germline V gene has CDR1 SGHRS and CDR2 YFSETQ. The CDR3 is 16 amino acids. Trimming removed 0 bases at V and 1 base at J, with 11 bases between. The CDR3 nucleotides are TGCGCCAGCAGCTTGGAAGGAGGGATGAGCAATCAGCCCCAGCATTTT. This codes for CASSLEGGMSNQPQHF.